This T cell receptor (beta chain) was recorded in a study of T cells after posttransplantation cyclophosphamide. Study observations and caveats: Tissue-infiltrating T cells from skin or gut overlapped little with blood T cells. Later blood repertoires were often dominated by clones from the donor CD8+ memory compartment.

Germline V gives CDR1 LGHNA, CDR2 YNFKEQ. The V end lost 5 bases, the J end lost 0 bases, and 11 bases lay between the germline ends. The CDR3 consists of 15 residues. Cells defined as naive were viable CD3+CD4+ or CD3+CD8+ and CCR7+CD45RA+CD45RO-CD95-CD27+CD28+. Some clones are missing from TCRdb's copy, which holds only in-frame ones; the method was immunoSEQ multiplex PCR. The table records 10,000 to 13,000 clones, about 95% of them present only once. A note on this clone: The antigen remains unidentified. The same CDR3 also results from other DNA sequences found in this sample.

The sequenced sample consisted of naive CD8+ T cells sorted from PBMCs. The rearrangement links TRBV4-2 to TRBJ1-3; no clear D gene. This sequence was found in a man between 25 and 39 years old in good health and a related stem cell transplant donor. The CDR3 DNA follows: TGTGCCAGCAGCGCGGATTGGCGCTCTGGAAACACCATATATTTT. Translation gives CASSADWRSGNTIYF.